This TCR beta chain is drawn from a study of T-cell reconstitution after alpha-beta-depleted transplantation in children. Notes on the study in general: A year had passed since transplant, and T-cell counts and diversity by then came mostly from newly produced T cells. Surviving thymic progenitors and recipient T cells were the source of high TCRbeta diversity at day 60 in some patients. Several hundred rapidly expanded clones from non-depleted graft cells reportedly supplied alpha-beta T cells about two months post-transplant.

CDR3 size: 18 residues. This clonotype appeared a few times. Its specificity is not known. Unique molecular identifiers tagged the TCRbeta library. One entry per CDR3 protein, called by TCRdb with MiXCR from the PCR reads. Among some 350,000 distinct CDR3 sequences listed, 15% to 20% were seen once. This TCR was recovered from a male patient between 2 and 15 years old who had a stem cell transplant for acute lymphoblastic leukemia, so the T cells may come from the graft donor. V is TRBV21-1 and J is TRBJ2-2; the table names TRBD2, a call not compared with the DNA. TRBV21-1 is marked as a pseudogene. The input for sequencing was PBMCs, mostly from graft donor cells, taken 360 days after TCRalphabeta/CD19-depleted stem cell transplant. The CDR3 DNA reads as TGTGCCAGCGGACCCACAAGTCTCCGGGACGGTAACACCGGGGAGCTGTTTTTT. Translation gives CASGPTSLRDGNTGELFF.